This TCR beta chain was sequenced in a study of glioma-infiltrating T cells. The study's findings and limits: Gliomas, especially low-grade, showed above-expected tissue-blood divergence; non-neoplastic patients showed below.

With respect to this clonotype: Its cognate antigen is unknown.

The CDR3 runs 15 residues. Trimming removed 1 base at V and 5 bases at J, with 12 bases between. Using RNA template, CDR3s of TCR alpha and beta were amplified with iRepertoire arm-PCR. TCRdb itself ran the multiplex PCR reads through MiXCR, one entry per CDR3 protein. The sample lists about 180,000 distinct CDR3 sequences, 43% occurring once. The clonotype originates from a human donor with low-grade glioma or glioblastoma, undergoing nonglioma brain surgery, or in good health (not recorded which). The genes are TRBV12-3 or TRBV12-4 and TRBJ1-5, with D uncertain. What was sequenced was glioma tissue, nonneoplastic brain tissue, or PBMCs (not recorded which). CDR3 sequence reads: CASSLGSRGHQPQHF. CDR3 sequence (DNA): TGTGCCAGCAGTTTAGGCTCTCGTGGTCATCAGCCCCAGCATTTT.